This TCR beta chain was identified during a study of blood T cell repertoires in COVID-19. Study-wide background: Samples taken during acute and convalescent COVID-19 were collected in the United States, Italy and Spain.

The table came from immunoSEQ multiplex PCR; TCRdb's copy has only in-frame clones and leaves some out. The sample has about 50,000 clones, around 80% seen once. The germline gives CDR1 SGDLS, CDR2 YYNGEE. V lost 4 bases, J lost 2 bases, and 9 bases stayed unmatched. The CDR3 is 16 residues long. The TCR originated in a man in his sixties with acute or convalescent COVID-19. The chain has TRBV9 and TRBJ2-3; TRBD2 matches at 8 bases. The sample consisted of peripheral blood. In DNA, the CDR3 is TGTGCCAGCAGCCCCACGGCGGGGGGATACACAGATACGCAGTATTTT. Translating it yields CASSPTAGGYTDTQYF.